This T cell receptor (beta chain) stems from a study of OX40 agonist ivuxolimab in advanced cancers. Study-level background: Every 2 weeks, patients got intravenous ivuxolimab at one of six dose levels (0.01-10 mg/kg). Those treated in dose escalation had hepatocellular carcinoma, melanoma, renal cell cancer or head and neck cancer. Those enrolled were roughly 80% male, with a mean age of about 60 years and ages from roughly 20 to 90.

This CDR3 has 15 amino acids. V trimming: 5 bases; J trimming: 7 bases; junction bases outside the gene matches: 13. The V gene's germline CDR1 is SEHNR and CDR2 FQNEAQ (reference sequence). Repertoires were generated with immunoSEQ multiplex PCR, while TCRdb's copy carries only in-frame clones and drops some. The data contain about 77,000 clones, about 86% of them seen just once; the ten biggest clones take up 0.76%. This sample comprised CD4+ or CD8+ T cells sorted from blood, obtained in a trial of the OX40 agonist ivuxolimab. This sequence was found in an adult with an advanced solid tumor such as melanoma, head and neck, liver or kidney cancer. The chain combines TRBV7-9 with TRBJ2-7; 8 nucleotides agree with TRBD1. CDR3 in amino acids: CASSPGGTGGREQYF. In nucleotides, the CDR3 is TGTGCCAGCAGCCCAGGTGGGACAGGAGGTCGGGAGCAGTACTTC. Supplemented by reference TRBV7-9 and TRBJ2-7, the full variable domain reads DTGVSQNPRHKITKRGQNVTFRCDPISEHNRLYWYRQTLGQGPEFLTYFQNEAQLEKSRLLSDRFSAERPKGSFSTLEIQRTEQGDSAMYLCASSPGGTGGREQYFGPGTRLTVT.